The sequence of this T cell receptor beta chain was determined in a study of T cells after yellow fever vaccination. Points from the study as a whole: Re-detected after boosting: most primary clones, 96% of CD4 and about 85% of CD8. On re-exposure, the response was weaker but peaked faster, at day 5 versus 15.

The sample holds a few counts of this clonotype. Its antigen is as yet unknown. 5'RACE template switching generated TCR cDNA, adding a universal primer site and UMIs. TCRdb analysed the 5' RACE reads with MiXCR anew, one entry per CDR3 protein. The sample consists of around 160,000 distinct CDR3 sequences, under 7.5% of them appearing once. The starting material was CD4+ T cells sorted from PBMCs, obtained roughly 5 days after the first yellow fever vaccination. The sequence derives from a man between 18 and 29 years old who received the YFV17D yellow fever vaccine.

CDR3 coding DNA: TGCAGTGCTAGTGGGCCAGTTGAGGCTTTCTTT. It is translated as CSASGPVEAFF. J is TRBJ1-1 and V is TRBV20-1; D is ambiguous. There are 11 residues in the CDR3. V was cut by 3 bases and J by 11 bases, with 13 bases left in between. Germline-derived CDR1 and CDR2 are DFQATT and SNEGSKA (reference sequence).